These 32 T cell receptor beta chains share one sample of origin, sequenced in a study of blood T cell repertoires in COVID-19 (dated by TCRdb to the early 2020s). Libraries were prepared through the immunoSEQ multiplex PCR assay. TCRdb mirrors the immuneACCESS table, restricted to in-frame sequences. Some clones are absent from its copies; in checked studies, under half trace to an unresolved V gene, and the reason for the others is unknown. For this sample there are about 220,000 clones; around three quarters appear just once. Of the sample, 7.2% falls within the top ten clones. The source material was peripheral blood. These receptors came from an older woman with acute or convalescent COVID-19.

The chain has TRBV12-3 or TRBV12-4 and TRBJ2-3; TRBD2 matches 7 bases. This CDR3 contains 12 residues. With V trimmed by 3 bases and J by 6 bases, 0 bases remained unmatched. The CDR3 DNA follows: TGTGCCAGCAGTTTGGGGGGGGATACGCAGTATTTT. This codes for CASSLGGDTQYF.

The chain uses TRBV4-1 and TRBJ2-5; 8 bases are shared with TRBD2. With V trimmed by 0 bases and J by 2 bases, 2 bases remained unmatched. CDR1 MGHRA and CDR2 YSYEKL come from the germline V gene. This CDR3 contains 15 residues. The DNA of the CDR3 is TGCGCCAGCAGCCAAGATGGGACTAGACAAGAGACCCAGTACTTC. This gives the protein CASSQDGTRQETQYF.

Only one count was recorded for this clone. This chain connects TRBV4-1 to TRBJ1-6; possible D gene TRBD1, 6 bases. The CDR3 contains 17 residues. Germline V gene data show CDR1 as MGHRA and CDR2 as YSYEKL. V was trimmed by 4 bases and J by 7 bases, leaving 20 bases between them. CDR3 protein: CASSLRGGRDLNSPLHF. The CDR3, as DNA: TGCGCCAGCAGCCTCCGGGGGGGCAGGGACCTGAATTCACCCCTCCACTTT.

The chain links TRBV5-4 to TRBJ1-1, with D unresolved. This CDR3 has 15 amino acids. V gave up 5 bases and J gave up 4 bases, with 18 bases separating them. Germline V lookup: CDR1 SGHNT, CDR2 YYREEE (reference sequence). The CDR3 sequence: CASSPSGRSATEAFF. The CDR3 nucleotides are TGTGCCAGCAGTCCCAGTGGCAGGTCGGCCACTGAAGCTTTCTTT.

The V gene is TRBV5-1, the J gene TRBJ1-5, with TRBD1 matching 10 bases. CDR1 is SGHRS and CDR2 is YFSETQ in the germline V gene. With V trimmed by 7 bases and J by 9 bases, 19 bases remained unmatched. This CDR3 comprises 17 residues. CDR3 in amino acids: CASPPPGQGLREGPQHF. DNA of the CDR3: TGCGCCAGCCCCCCCCCGGGACAGGGGCTCCGGGAAGGGCCCCAGCATTTT.

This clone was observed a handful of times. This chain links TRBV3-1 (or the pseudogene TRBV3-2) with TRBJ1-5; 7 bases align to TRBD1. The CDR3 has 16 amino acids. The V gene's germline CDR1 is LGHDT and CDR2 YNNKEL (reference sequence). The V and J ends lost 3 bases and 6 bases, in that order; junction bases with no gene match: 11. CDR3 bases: TGTGCCAGCAGCCAGGTTCCCAGGGGGAAACGTCAGCCCCAGCATTTT. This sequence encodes CASSQVPRGKRQPQHF.

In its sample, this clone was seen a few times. The CDR3 DNA reads as TGTGCCAGCAGTTACCCCGGGGGGCGGGTTGGTGAGCAGTTCTTC. It yields the protein CASSYPGGRVGEQFF. The chain employs TRBV6-5 and TRBJ2-1, with D perhaps TRBD2 (7 bases). The CDR3 has 15 amino acids. Per the germline V gene, CDR1 is MNHEY and CDR2 is SVGAGI. V was cut by 2 bases and J by 9 bases, with 17 bases left in between.

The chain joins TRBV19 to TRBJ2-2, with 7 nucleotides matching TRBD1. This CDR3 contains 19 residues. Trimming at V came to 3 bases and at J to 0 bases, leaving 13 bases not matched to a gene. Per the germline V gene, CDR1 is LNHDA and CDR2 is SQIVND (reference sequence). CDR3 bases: TGTGCCAGTAGTATTCCTCAAGGATGGGGGACAGCGAACACCGGGGAGCTGTTTTTT. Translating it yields CASSIPQGWGTANTGELFF.

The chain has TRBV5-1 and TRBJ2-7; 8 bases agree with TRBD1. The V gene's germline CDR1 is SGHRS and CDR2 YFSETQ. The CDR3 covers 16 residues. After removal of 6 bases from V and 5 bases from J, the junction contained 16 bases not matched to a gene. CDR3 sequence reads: CASTPSSGTGYHEQYF. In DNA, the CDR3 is TGCGCCAGCACGCCATCATCCGGGACAGGATATCACGAGCAGTACTTC.

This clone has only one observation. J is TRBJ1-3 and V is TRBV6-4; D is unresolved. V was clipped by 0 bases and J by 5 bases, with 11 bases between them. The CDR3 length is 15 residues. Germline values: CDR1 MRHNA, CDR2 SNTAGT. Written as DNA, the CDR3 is TGTGCCAGCAGTGACTCAGGGAGTTTGAGAAACACCATATATTTT. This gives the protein CASSDSGSLRNTIYF.

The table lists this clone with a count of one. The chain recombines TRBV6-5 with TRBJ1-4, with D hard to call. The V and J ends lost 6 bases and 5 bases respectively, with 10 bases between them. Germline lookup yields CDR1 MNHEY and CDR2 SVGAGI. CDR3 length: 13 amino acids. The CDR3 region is CASRPTGNEKLFF. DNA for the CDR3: TGTGCCAGCAGACCGACGGGAAATGAAAAACTGTTTTTT.

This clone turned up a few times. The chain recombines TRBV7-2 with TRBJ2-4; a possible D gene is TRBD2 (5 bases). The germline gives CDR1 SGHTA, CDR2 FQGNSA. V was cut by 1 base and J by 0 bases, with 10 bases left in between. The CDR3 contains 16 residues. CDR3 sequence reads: CASSLGSRGAKNIQYF. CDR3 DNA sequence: TGTGCCAGCAGCTTAGGTTCTCGGGGAGCCAAAAACATTCAGTACTTC.

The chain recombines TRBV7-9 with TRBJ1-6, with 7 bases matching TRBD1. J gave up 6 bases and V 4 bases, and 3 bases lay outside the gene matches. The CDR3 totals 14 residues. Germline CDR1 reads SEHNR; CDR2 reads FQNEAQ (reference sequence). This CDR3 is CASSSGQLNSPLHF. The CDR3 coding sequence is TGTGCCAGCAGCTCGGGACAGCTTAATTCACCCCTCCACTTT.

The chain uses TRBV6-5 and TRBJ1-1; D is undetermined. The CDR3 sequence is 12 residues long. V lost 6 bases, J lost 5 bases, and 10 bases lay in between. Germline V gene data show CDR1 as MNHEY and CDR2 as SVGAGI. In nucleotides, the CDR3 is TGTGCCAGCAGCCCGGGGAGGACTGAAGCTTTCTTT. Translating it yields CASSPGRTEAFF.

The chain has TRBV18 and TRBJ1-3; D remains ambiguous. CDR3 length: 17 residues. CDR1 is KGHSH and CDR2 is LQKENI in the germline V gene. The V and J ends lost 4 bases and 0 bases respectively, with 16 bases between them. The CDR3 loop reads CASSQSGPSNSGNTIYF. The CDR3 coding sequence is TGTGCCAGCTCACAGTCAGGCCCCTCGAACTCTGGAAACACCATATATTTT.

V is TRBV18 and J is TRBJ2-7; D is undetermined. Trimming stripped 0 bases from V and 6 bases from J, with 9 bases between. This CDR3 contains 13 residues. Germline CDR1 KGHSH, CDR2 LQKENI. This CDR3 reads CASSPPWAGEQYF. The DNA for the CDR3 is TGTGCCAGCTCACCACCATGGGCTGGCGAGCAGTACTTC.

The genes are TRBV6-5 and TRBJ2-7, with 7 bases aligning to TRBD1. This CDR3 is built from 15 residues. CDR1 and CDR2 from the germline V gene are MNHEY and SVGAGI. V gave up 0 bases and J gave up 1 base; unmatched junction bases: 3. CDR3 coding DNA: TGTGCCAGCAGTTACTCGGCAGGGGGATCCTACGAGCAGTACTTC. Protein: CASSYSAGGSYEQYF.

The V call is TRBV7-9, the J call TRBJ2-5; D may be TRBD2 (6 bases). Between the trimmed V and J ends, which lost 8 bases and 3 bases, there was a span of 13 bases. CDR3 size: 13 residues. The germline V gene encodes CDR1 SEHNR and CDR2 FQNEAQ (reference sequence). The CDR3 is CASGRRGEETQYF. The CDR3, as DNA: TGTGCCAGCGGCCGGAGGGGCGAAGAGACCCAGTACTTC. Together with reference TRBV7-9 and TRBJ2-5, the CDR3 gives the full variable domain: DTGVSQNPRHKITKRGQNVTFRCDPISEHNRLYWYRQTLGQGPEFLTYFQNEAQLEKSRLLSDRFSAERPKGSFSTLEIQRTEQGDSAMYLCASGRRGEETQYFGPGTRLLVL.

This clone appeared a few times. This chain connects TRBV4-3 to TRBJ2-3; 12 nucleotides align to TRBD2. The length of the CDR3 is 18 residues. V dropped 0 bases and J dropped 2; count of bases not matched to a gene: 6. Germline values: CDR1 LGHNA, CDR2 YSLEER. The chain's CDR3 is CASSQDYLAGGNTDTQYF. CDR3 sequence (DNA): TGCGCCAGCAGCCAAGATTATCTAGCGGGGGGGAACACAGATACGCAGTATTTT.

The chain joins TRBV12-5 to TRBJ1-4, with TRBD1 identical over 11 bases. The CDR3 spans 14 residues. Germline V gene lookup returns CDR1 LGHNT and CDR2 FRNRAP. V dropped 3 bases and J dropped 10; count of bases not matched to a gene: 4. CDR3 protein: CASGFWTGGVKLFF. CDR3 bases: TGTGCTAGTGGTTTTTGGACAGGGGGCGTAAAACTGTTTTTT. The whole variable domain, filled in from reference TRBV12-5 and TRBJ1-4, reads DARVTQTPRHKVTEMGQEVTMRCQPILGHNTVFWYRQTMMQGLELLAYFRNRAPLDDSGMPKDRFSAEMPDATLATLKIQPSEPRDSAVYFCASGFWTGGVKLFFGSGTQLSVL.

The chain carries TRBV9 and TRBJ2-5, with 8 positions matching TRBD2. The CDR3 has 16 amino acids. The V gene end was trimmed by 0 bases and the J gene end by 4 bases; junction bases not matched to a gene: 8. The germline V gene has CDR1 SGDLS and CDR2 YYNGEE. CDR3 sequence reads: CASSVAGSGAVETQYF. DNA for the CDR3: TGTGCCAGCAGCGTAGCAGGTAGCGGGGCTGTAGAGACCCAGTACTTC.

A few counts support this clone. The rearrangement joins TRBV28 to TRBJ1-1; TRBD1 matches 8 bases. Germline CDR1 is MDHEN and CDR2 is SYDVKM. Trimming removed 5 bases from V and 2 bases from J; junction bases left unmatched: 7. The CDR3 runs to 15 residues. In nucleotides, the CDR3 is TGTGCCAGCAGTCCCGGGGACAGGATAAACACTGAAGCTTTCTTT. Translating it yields CASSPGDRINTEAFF.

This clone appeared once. The CDR3 nucleotides are TGCGCCAGCAGCTTGGCGCTAACTAGCGGGGGGGCGTCCTACAATGAGCAGTTCTTC. It translates to CASSLALTSGGASYNEQFF. The chain is built from TRBV5-1 and TRBJ2-1, with 13 bases fitting TRBD2. V was pared by 0 bases and J by 1 base, with 7 bases of the junction left unmatched. Germline-derived CDR1 and CDR2 are SGHRS and YFSETQ. This CDR3 is 19 amino acids long.

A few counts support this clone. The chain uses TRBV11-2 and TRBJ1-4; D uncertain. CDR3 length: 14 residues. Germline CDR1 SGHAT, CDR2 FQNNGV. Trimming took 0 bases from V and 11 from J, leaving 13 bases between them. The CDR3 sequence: CASSLDVFPEKLFF. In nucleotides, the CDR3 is TGTGCCAGCAGCTTAGATGTGTTTCCCGAGAAACTGTTTTTT.

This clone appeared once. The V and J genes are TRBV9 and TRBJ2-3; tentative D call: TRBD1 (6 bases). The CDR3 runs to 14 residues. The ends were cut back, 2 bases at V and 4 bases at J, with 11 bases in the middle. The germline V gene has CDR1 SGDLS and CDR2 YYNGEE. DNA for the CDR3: TGTGCCAGCAGCGTGTTGAGGGGGTCAGATACGCAGTATTTT. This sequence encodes CASSVLRGSDTQYF.

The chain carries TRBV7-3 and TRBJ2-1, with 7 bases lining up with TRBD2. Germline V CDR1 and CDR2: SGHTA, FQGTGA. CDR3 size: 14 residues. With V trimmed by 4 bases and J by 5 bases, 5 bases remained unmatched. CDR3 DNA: TGTGCCAGCAGCTCCGGGACTATTCACAATGAGCAGTTCTTC. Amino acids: CASSSGTIHNEQFF. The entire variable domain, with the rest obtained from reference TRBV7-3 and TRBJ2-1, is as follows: GAGVSQTPSNKVTEKGKYVELRCDPISGHTALYWYRQSLGQGPEFLIYFQGTGAADDSGLPNDRFFAVRPEGSVSTLKIQRTERGDSAVYLCASSSGTIHNEQFFGPGTRLTVL.

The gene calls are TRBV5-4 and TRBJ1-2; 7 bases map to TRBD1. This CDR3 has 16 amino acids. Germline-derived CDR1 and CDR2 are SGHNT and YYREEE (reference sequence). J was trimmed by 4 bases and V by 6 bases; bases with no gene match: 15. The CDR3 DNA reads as TGTGCCAGCACACAATCAAATAGGGGGCACGTCTATGGCTACACCTTC. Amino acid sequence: CASTQSNRGHVYGYTF.

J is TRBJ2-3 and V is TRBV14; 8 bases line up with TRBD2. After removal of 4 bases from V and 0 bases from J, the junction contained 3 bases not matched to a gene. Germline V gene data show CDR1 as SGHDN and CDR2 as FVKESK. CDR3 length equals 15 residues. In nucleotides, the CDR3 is TGTGCCAGCAGCCTCTCGGGGGGGAGCACAGATACGCAGTATTTT. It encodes CASSLSGGSTDTQYF.

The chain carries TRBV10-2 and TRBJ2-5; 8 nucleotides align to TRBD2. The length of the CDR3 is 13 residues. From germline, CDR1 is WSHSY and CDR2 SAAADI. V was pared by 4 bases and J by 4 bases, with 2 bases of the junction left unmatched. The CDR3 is CASSAAGGETQYF. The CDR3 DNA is TGCGCCAGCAGTGCGGCGGGAGGAGAGACCCAGTACTTC.

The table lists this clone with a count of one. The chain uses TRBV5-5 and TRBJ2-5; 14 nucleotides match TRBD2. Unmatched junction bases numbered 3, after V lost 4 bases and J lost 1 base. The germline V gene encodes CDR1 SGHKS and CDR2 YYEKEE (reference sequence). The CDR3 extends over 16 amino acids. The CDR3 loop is CASSPGLAGGQETQYF. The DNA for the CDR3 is TGTGCCAGCAGCCCCGGACTAGCGGGGGGCCAAGAGACCCAGTACTTC.

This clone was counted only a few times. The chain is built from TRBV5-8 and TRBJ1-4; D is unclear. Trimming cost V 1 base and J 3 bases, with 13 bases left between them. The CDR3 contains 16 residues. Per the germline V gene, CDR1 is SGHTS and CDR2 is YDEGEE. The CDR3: CASSLSFGSSNEKLFF. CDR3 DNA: TGTGCCAGCAGCTTGTCTTTCGGGAGCTCTAATGAAAAACTGTTTTTT.

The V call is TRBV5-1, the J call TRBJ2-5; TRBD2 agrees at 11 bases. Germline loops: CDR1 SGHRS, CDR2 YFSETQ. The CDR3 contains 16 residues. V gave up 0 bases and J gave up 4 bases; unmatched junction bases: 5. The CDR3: CASSLDPSGGRETQYF. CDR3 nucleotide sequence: TGCGCCAGCAGCTTGGATCCTAGCGGGGGGAGAGAGACCCAGTACTTC.